The next 3 T cell receptor beta chains were all read from a single sample in a study of blood T cell repertoires in COVID-19. Profiled with immunoSEQ multiplex PCR; TCRdb holds only in-frame clones, not every one. The sample includes more than 200,000 clones, approximately 90% of them seen just once. Sequencing was done on a sample of peripheral blood. The receptors derive from a man between 35 and 55 years old with acute or convalescent COVID-19.

In DNA form, the CDR3 reads TGTGCCTGGAGTTCAGGGGTCTCCTATAATTCACCCCTCCACTTT. Encoded protein: CAWSSGVSYNSPLHF. The rearrangement links TRBV30 to TRBJ1-6; the D gene is possibly TRBD1 (6 bases). The V end lost 2 bases, the J end lost 0 bases, and 8 bases lay between the germline ends. The V gene's germline CDR1 is GTSNPN and CDR2 SVGIG (reference sequence). This CDR3 contains 15 residues.

The CDR3: CASSLFSDGRAGNEQFF. The DNA of the CDR3 is TGCGCCAGCAGCTTGTTTTCAGACGGGAGGGCCGGCAATGAGCAGTTCTTC. The chain links TRBV5-1 to TRBJ2-1, with 8 bases identical to TRBD2. CDR3 length equals 17 residues. V trimming: 1 base; J trimming: 6 bases; junction bases outside the gene matches: 12. Germline lookup yields CDR1 SGHRS and CDR2 YFSETQ. The whole variable domain, remainder taken from reference TRBV5-1 and TRBJ2-1, is KAGVTQTPRYLIKTRGQQVTLSCSPISGHRSVSWYQQTPGQGLQFLFEYFSETQRNKGNFPGRFSGRQFSNSRSEMNVSTLELGDSALYLCASSLFSDGRAGNEQFFGPGTRLTVL.

The CDR3 sequence: CASTPARTSDTGELFF. CDR3 coding DNA: TGTGCCAGCACTCCCGCTCGGACTAGCGACACCGGGGAGCTGTTTTTT. The chain joins TRBV7-9 to TRBJ2-2; 9 positions agree with TRBD2. V shed 7 bases and J 3 bases; nucleotides not matched to a gene: 9. The CDR3 runs 16 residues. Germline loops: CDR1 SEHNR, CDR2 FQNEAQ (reference sequence). Full variable domain (rest looked up from reference TRBV7-9 and TRBJ2-2): DTGVSQNPRHKITKRGQNVTFRCDPISEHNRLYWYRQTLGQGPEFLTYFQNEAQLEKSRLLSDRFSAERPKGSFSTLEIQRTEQGDSAMYLCASTPARTSDTGELFFGEGSRLTVL.